The T cell receptor beta chain under discussion was sequenced for a study of blood T cell repertoires in COVID-19. Germline V gene lookup returns CDR1 LNHDA and CDR2 SQIVND (reference sequence). Trimming left V 3 bases short and J 2 bases short, with 19 bases between. This CDR3 is built from 17 residues. Only in-frame clones appear in the TCRdb table, and some are missing; sequencing was by immunoSEQ multiplex PCR. The sample yields under 150,000 clones, about 88% seen once. The gene calls are TRBV19 and TRBJ1-2; D is ambiguous. The sequencing sample was made of peripheral blood. This clonotype was sampled from a man aged 40-50 years with acute or convalescent COVID-19. Written as DNA, the CDR3 is TGTGCCAGTAGTATCGATCACTCGACAATGGTGAACTATGGCTACACCTTC. This sequence encodes CASSIDHSTMVNYGYTF.